The source of this T cell receptor (beta chain) is a study of PD-L1 blockade in urothelial cancer. This table comes from immunoSEQ multiplex PCR, and its TCRdb copy is limited to in-frame clones, with some not included. The table records roughly 17,000 clones, over 75% of them present only once. Per germline, CDR1 MNHNS and CDR2 SASEGT. V lost 8 bases and J 1 base, leaving 8 bases between the germline ends. CDR3 length equals 12 residues. Stated time point: pretreatment peripheral blood. The rearrangement uses TRBV6-1 and TRBJ2-5; D is unresolved. This clonotype originated in a man in his 70s with urothelial cancer. The input for sequencing was PBMCs, taken around atezolizumab (anti-PD-L1) treatment. CDR3 sequence reads: CASVGSQETQYF. The CDR3, as DNA: TGTGCCAGCGTGGGCAGCCAAGAGACCCAGTACTTC.